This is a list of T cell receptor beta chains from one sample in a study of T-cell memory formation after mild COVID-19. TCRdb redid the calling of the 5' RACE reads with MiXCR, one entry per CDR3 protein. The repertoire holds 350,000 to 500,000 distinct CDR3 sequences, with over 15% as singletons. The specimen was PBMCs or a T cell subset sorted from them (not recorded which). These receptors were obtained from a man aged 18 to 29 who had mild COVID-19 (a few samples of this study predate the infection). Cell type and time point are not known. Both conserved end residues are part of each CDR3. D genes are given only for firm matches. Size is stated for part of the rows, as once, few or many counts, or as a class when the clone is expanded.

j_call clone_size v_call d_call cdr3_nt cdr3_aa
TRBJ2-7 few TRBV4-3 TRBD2 TGCGCCAGCAGCCAGACTAGCGGGGGAGTCTACGAGCAGTACTTC CASSQTSGGVYEQYF
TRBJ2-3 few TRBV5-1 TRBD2 TGCGCCAGCAGCTTGTCCGGGAGGCACACAGATACGCAGTATTTT CASSLSGRHTDTQYF
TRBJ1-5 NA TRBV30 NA TGTGCCTGGAGTGCCCACGATAATCAGCCCCAGCATTTT CAWSAHDNQPQHF
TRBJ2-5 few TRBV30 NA TGTGCCTGGAGTGACGTGCTGCAGGGGACCCAGTACTTC CAWSDVLQGTQYF
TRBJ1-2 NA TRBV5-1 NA TGCGCCAGCAGTCTCCAGCCGTTCTATGGCTACACCTTC CASSLQPFYGYTF
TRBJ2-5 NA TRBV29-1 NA TGCAGCGTTTCCGGGGCCCTCATACCATCCCAAGAGACCCAGTACTTC CSVSGALIPSQETQYF
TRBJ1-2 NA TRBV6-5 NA TGTGCCAGCAGCTTTGATTTCAACTATGGCTACACCTTC CASSFDFNYGYTF
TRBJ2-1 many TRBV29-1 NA TGCAGCGTTGAGAGGTACAATGAGCAGTTCTTC CSVERYNEQFF
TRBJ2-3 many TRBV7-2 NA TGTGCCAGTAGCCGGAGGGGGGCCCCGGATACGCAGTATTTT CASSRRGAPDTQYF
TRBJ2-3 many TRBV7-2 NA TGTGCCAGCAGCTTAGCGCCCGCGGGAGATACGCAGTATTTT CASSLAPAGDTQYF
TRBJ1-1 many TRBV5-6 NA TGTGCCAGCAGCTTGTGGGATCTGGGCACTGAAGCTTTCTTT CASSLWDLGTEAFF
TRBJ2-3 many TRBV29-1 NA TGCAGCGTTCGTGACCGCACAGATACGCAGTATTTT CSVRDRTDTQYF
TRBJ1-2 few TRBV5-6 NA TGTGCCAGCAGCCTGCGGGGGGGAGCCTTCTATGGCTACACCTTC CASSLRGGAFYGYTF
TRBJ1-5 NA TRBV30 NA TGTGCCTGGAGTGCCCAGATCGGGGGGGATCAGCCCCAGCATTTT CAWSAQIGGDQPQHF
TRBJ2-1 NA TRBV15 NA TGTGCCACCAGCAAAGACCCACCGGGTGTCTCAGTCAATGAGCAGTTCTTC CATSKDPPGVSVNEQFF
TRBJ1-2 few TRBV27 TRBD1 TGTGCCAGCAGTTTAACAGGGGGCTGGGGCTACACCTTC CASSLTGGWGYTF
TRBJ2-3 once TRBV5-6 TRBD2 TGTGCCAGCAGCCCACGGGGCGCGGGGGTTAAAACAGATACGCAGTATTTT CASSPRGAGVKTDTQYF
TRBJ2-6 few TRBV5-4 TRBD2 TGTGCCAGCAGCGCGACCGGGGAGGGGTATGGGGCCAACGTCCTGACTTTC CASSATGEGYGANVLTF
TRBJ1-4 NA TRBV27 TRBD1 TGTGCCAGCAGTTCCTCCGGGACAGGGAGTTTTCGGGAAAAACTGTTTTTT CASSSSGTGSFREKLFF
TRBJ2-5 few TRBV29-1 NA TGCAGCGTTGAAAGGGGTTCGGTGACCCAGTACTTC CSVERGSVTQYF
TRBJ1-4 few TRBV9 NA TGTGCCAGCAGCGTAGCCGGGGGGCATGGCGAAAAACTGTTTTTT CASSVAGGHGEKLFF
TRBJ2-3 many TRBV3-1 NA TGTGCCAGCAGCCAATTCGTCGGCAATACGCAGTATTTT CASSQFVGNTQYF
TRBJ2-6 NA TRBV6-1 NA TGTGCCAGCAGTGTGGGGAATACTGGGGCCAACGTCCTGACTTTC CASSVGNTGANVLTF
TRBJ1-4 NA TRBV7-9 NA TGTGCCAGCAGCTTAGTAGGGGGAGAAAAACTGTTTTTT CASSLVGGEKLFF
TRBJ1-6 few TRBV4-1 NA TGCGCCAGCAGCCAGCCCCGGGGGGGGGCAAGGTCACCCCTCCACTTT CASSQPRGGARSPLHF
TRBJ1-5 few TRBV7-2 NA TGTGCCAGCAGCCTGTCTTACTCTCTGGGCAATCAGCCCCAGCATTTT CASSLSYSLGNQPQHF